Presented here are 14 T cell receptor beta chains from one specimen sequenced in a study of blood T cells in healthy people across ages (dated by TCRdb to about 2015). Library creation used 5' RACE. The run used an Illumina HiSeq 2500. A second PCR of about 6 to 11 cycles was run with a J-beta primer mix and a sample-barcoded 5' primer. TCRdb trimmed the raw reads at Q25, called clones with MiXCR and kept productive beta chains. All rows with the same CDR3 protein become a single entry with the most common DNA and genes. This sample gives a few hundred thousand distinct CDR3 sequences in total; 25% to 30% of them show up just once. The ten largest clones take up 15% to 20% of the sample. Specimen: blood. The receptors were gathered from a woman aged 65 to 85 in good health.

The rearrangement uses TRBV20-1 and TRBJ2-5, with 14 bases aligning to TRBD2. The DNA end favors TRBJ2-1, so the J call may be wrong. CDR1 and CDR2 (germline): DFQATT, SNEGSKA (reference sequence). This CDR3 spans 14 amino acids. CDR3 amino acids: CSVWTSGGLWRQFF. The CDR3 DNA is TGCAGTGTATGGACTAGCGGGGGGTTGTGGCGGCAGTTCTTC.

This clonotype occurred a few times. This chain connects TRBV4-1 to TRBJ2-7, with 11 bases fitting TRBD2. This CDR3 spans 17 amino acids. Trimming cost V 4 bases and J 2 bases; bases outside gene matches: 10. In germline, CDR1 is MGHRA, CDR2 YSYEKL. The DNA of the CDR3 is TGCGCCAGCAGCCGAGGGCTAGCGGGGGGTTCCCCCTACGAGCAGTACTTC. It translates to CASSRGLAGGSPYEQYF.

The rearrangement links TRBV5-1 to TRBJ2-2, with D tentatively TRBD1 (6 bases). The CDR3 has 15 amino acids. CDR1 SGHRS and CDR2 YFSETQ come from the germline V gene. CDR3 residues: CTGSLGTLNTGELFF. Written as DNA, the CDR3 is TGCACCGGCAGCTTAGGGACACTTAACACCGGGGAGCTGTTTTTT.

Notes on this clonotype: No conserved phenylalanine or tryptophan is present at the end of the CDR3, so a read error is the likely explanation. The chain recombines TRBV13 with TRBJ1-1; unclear D gene. The V gene lost 0 bases and the J gene lost 1 base, with 9 bases spanning the gap. Germline V gene data show CDR1 as PRHDT and CDR2 as FYEKMQ (reference sequence). The CDR3 spans 15 residues. CDR3 residues: CASSLGSGRNTEAFL. In DNA, the CDR3 is TGTGCCAGCAGCTTAGGGAGCGGAAGGAACACTGAAGCTTTCCTT.

This clonotype has at least ten counts. The chain combines TRBV30 with TRBJ1-3; D gene unclear. Trimming stripped 3 bases from V and 4 bases from J, with 7 bases between. Per germline, CDR1 GTSNPN and CDR2 SVGIG (reference sequence). This CDR3 comprises 12 residues. CDR3 in DNA: TGTGCCTGGAGCCCCGGCGGAAACACCATATATTTT. Translation: CAWSPGGNTIYF.

Comment on this clonotype: An end of the junction does not agree with germline; a read error may underlie this. The V and J genes are TRBV7-8 and TRBJ1-5; tentative D call: TRBD1 (5 bases). The CDR3 extends over 15 amino acids. Looked up from germline, CDR1 is SGHVS and CDR2 is FQNEAQ. The CDR3 loop is CASRLGTDHNQPQHF. The CDR3 nucleotides read TGTGCCAGCAGATTAGGGACCGATCATAATCAGCCCCAGCATTTT.

This clonotype was seen a few times. The V and J genes are TRBV6-1 and TRBJ2-5, with D possibly matching TRBD1 (6 bases). CDR1 is MNHNS, CDR2 SASEGT, per germline. V lost 6 bases, J lost 4 bases, and 18 bases lay in between. This CDR3 region has 15 residues. CDR3 protein: CASSLTGHAGETQYF. DNA for the CDR3: TGTGCCAGCAGCCTAACGGGACATGCGGGAGAGACCCAGTACTTC.

The chain uses TRBV20-1 and TRBJ2-7; 10 nucleotides line up with TRBD1. CDR1 and CDR2 (germline): DFQATT, SNEGSKA (reference sequence). The CDR3 has 15 amino acids. V was pared by 5 bases and J by 4 bases, with 11 bases of the junction left unmatched. The CDR3 is CSAPDPGQGRYEQYF. In DNA form, the CDR3 reads TGCAGTGCTCCCGATCCGGGACAGGGGAGGTACGAGCAGTACTTC.

V usage is TRBV7-2 and J usage is TRBJ1-4; D possibly corresponds to TRBD1 (6 bases). Germline V lookup: CDR1 SGHTA, CDR2 FQGNSA. V was trimmed by 5 bases and J by 5 bases, leaving 18 bases between them. CDR3 length: 16 residues. This CDR3 reads CASSPRDTRANEKLFF. The CDR3 bases are TGTGCCAGCAGCCCCCGGGACACCAGGGCAAATGAAAAACTGTTTTTT.

The CDR3 spells CASSQSDSATNEKLFF. Here the CDR3 DNA reads TGCGCCAGCAGCCAATCAGACAGTGCAACTAATGAAAAACTGTTTTTT. The chain recombines TRBV4-3 with TRBJ1-4, with D maybe TRBD1 (5 bases). Germline V gene sequence: CDR1 LGHNA, CDR2 YSLEER. Between the trimmed V and J ends, which lost 2 bases and 0 bases, there was a span of 10 bases. The CDR3 contains 16 residues.

In nucleotides, the CDR3 is TGCAGTGGAGGAGGACCAGATACGCAGTATTTT. It specifies CSGGGPDTQYF. This sequence joins TRBV20-1 and TRBJ2-3; weak D call: TRBD2 (5 bases). Germline V gene sequence: CDR1 DFQATT, CDR2 SNEGSKA (reference sequence). This CDR3 is built from 11 residues. The V end was cut by 7 bases, the J end by 4 bases, with 9 bases between.

The rearrangement uses TRBV5-1 and TRBJ1-4; D gene uncertain. This CDR3 has 15 amino acids. Germline V gene lookup returns CDR1 SGHRS and CDR2 YFSETQ. Trimming removed 5 bases at V and 1 base at J, with 12 bases between. The CDR3 loop is CASSTLSGTNEKLFF. Here the CDR3 DNA reads TGCGCCAGCAGTACTCTATCGGGAACTAATGAAAAACTGTTTTTT.

The chain has TRBV7-6 and TRBJ1-3, with 10 bases lining up with TRBD1. The V gene's germline CDR1 is SGHVS and CDR2 FNYEAQ. V was pared by 2 bases and J by 0 bases, with 7 bases of the junction left unmatched. The CDR3 totals 18 residues. The CDR3 bases are TGTGCCAGCAGCTTAATAGAGGGGACAGGGGCCTCTGGAAACACCATATATTTT. Translating it yields CASSLIEGTGASGNTIYF.

The chain has TRBV5-1 and TRBJ1-2; no clear D gene. The germline gives CDR1 SGHRS, CDR2 YFSETQ. V was shortened by 1 base and J by 6 bases, with 10 bases between the two germline ends. This CDR3 comprises 13 residues. The CDR3 sequence: CASSLSIEDGYTF. The CDR3 DNA follows: TGCGCCAGCAGCTTGAGCATCGAAGATGGCTACACCTTC.